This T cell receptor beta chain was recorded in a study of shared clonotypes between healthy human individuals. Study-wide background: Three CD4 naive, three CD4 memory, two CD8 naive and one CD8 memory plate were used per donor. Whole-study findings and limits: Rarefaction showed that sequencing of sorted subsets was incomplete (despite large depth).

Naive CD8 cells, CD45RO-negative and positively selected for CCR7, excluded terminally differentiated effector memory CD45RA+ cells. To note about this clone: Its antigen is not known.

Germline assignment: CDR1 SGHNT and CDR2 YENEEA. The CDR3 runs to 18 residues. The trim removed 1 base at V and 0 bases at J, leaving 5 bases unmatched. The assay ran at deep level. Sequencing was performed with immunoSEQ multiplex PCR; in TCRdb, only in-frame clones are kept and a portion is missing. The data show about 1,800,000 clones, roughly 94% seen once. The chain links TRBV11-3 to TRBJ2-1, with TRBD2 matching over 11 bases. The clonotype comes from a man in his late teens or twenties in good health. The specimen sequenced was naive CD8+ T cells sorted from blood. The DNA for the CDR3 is TGTGCCAGCAGCTTAGTGTGGGGGACTAGCGGCTCCTACAATGAGCAGTTCTTC. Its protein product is CASSLVWGTSGSYNEQFF.